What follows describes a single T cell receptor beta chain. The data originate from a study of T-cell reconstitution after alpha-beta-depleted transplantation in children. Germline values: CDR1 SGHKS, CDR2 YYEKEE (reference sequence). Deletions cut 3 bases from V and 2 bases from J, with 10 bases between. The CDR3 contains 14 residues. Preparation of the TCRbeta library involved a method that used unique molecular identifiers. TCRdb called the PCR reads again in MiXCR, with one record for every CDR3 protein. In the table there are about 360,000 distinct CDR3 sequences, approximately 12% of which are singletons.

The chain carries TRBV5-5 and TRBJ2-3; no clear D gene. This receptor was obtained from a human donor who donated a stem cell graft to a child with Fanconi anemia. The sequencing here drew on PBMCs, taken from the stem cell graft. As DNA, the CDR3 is TGTGCCAGCAGCTCCTCCTACACCACAGATACGCAGTATTTT. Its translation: CASSSSYTTDTQYF.